The following is a T cell receptor beta chain sequence with its context. The antigen is undetermined. Other DNA variants within this sample encode the same CDR3. Some clones are missing from TCRdb's copy, which holds only in-frame ones; the method was immunoSEQ multiplex PCR. The repertoire has about 400,000 clones, about four fifths of them found once; the top ten carry about 7.4%. The treatment: about 20 received Ad26.COV2.S at low or high dose, single or two shots; 5 received placebo; per-sample allocation not given. Sampling occurred on day 63 after the first vaccine or placebo injection. Germline CDR1 KGHSH, CDR2 LQKENI. The V gene lost 1 base and the J gene lost 0 bases, with 7 bases spanning the gap. This CDR3 is built from 15 residues. The data derive from a study of Ad26.COV2.S vaccination and SARS-CoV-2 variants. Overall study findings and caveats: Reportedly, after vaccination the spike-specific CD8+ and CD4+ T cell responses displayed substantial breadth.

This chain connects TRBV18 to TRBJ2-1; the D gene could be TRBD1 or TRBD2 (5 bases each). The sample in question was peripheral blood, obtained in a trial of Ad26.COV2.S vaccine versus placebo. The TCR comes from a person between 18 and 59 years old who received the Ad26.COV2.S COVID-19 vaccine or a placebo. The CDR3 sequence is CASSPQGSSYNEQFF. CDR3 bases: TGTGCCAGCTCACCACAGGGGAGCTCCTACAATGAGCAGTTCTTC.